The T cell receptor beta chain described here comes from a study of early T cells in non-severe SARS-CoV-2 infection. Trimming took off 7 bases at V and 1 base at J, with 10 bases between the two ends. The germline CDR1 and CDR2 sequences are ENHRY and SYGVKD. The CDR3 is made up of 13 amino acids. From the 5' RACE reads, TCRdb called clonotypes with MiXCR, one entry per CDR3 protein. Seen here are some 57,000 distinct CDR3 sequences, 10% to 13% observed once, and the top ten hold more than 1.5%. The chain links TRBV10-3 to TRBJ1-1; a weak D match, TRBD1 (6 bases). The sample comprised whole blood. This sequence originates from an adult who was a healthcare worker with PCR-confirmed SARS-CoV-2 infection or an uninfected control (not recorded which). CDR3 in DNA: TGTGCCATCACGACAGGCCAGAACACTGAAGCTTTCTTT. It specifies CAITTGQNTEAFF.